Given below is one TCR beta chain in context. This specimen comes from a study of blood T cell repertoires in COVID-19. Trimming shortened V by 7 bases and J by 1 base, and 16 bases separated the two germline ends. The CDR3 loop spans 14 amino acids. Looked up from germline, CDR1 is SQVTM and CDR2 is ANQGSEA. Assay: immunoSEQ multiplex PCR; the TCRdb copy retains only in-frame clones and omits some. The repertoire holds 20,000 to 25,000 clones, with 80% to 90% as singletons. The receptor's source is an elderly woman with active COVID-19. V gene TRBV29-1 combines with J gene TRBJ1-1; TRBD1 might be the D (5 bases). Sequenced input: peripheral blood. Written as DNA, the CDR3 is TGCAGCGGATTCCCGGGGGGAGCGAACACTGAAGCTTTCTTT. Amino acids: CSGFPGGANTEAFF. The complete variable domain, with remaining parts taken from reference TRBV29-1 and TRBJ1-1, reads SAVISQKPSRDICQRGTSLTIQCQVDSQVTMMFWYRQQPGQSLTLIATANQGSEATYESGFVIDKFPISRPNLTFSTLTVSNMSPEDSSIYLCSGFPGGANTEAFFGQGTRLTVV.